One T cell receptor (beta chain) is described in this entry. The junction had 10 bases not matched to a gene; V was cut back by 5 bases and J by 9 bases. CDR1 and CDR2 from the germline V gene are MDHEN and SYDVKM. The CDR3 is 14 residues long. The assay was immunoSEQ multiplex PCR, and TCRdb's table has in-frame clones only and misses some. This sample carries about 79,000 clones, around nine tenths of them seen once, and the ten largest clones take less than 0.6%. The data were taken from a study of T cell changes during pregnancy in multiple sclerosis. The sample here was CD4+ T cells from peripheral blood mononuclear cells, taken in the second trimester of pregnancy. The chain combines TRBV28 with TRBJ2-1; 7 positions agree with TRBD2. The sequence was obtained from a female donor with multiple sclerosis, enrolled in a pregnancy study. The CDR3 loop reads CASSPPTSRIEQFF. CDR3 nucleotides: TGTGCCAGCAGTCCCCCGACTAGCAGGATTGAGCAGTTCTTC.